This is a list of T cell receptor beta chains from one sample in a study of T-cell reconstitution after alpha-beta-depleted transplantation in children. TCRdb re-analysed the PCR reads in MiXCR, keeping a single row per CDR3 protein. The profile covers approximately 210,000 distinct CDR3 sequences, with approximately 15% appearing a single time and approximately 13% taken by the ten largest. This specimen was PBMCs from the stem cell graft donor, taken from the stem cell graft. These receptors were collected from a human donor who donated a stem cell graft to a child with acute lymphoblastic leukemia. Each CDR3 is given without its conserved first and last residue.

CDR3aa,v_gene,j_gene
ASSLNSGNLYEQY,TRBV5-5,TRBJ2-7
SARVGGPVLAAPQETQY,TRBV20-1,TRBJ2-5
ASQSGTRGRGTQY,TRBV12-3/TRBV12-4,TRBJ2-5
SAGPTGDYGYT,TRBV20-1,TRBJ1-2
ASSFLPDSSYEQY,TRBV5-1,TRBJ2-7
ASRPLGQTDTQY,TRBV6-1,TRBJ2-3
SVERGVNEQY,TRBV29-1,TRBJ2-7
ATSLRGEGANYGYT,TRBV15,TRBJ1-2
ASSRQHGGRSNTEAF,TRBV3-1,TRBJ1-1
ASSLGREPGEQF,TRBV11-3,TRBJ2-1
ASSQQRGTDTQY,TRBV11-2,TRBJ2-3
ASSWGDKSSYEQY,TRBV5-1,TRBJ2-7
ASTEPYNEQF,TRBV12-3/TRBV12-4,TRBJ2-1
ASSLNRARNTEAF,TRBV5-1,TRBJ1-1
SAPGTGNSSPLH,TRBV20-1,TRBJ1-6
ASSLTETQY,TRBV12-3/TRBV12-4,TRBJ2-5
ASSIQAGLQRLY,TRBV19,TRBJ2-7
ASSPELAGEITGELF,TRBV7-8,TRBJ2-2
SVYDRGRTDTQY,TRBV29-1,TRBJ2-3
ASSRGVRLSPLH,TRBV28,TRBJ1-6
ASSLGQGRIRRNQPQH,TRBV5-1,TRBJ1-5
SVLGQGQQY,TRBV29-1,TRBJ2-7
ASSPWTGAVEQY,TRBV7-9,TRBJ2-7
AWAPLIGRRAGELF,TRBV30,TRBJ2-2
ASTKGGRSYNEQF,TRBV2,TRBJ2-1
SATQQETQY,TRBV20-1,TRBJ2-5
ASGDNYGYT,TRBV6-5,TRBJ1-2
ASSLDREIDYGYT,TRBV5-1,TRBJ1-2